The 17 T cell receptor beta chains listed next were all sequenced from one sample in a study of blood T cell repertoires in COVID-19. Profiling relied on immunoSEQ multiplex PCR, and the TCRdb table lists in-frame clones only, not all of them. The repertoire has roughly 250,000 clones, more than 75% of them found once; the top ten carry roughly 1.9%. The sequenced material came from PBMCs or T cells enriched from blood (not recorded which). Receptors were obtained from a woman between 45 and 60 years old who had recovered from COVID-19.

This clone was counted a few times. The chain couples TRBV7-2 to TRBJ1-5, with unresolved D. The CDR3 runs 14 residues. The germline V gene encodes CDR1 SGHTA and CDR2 FQGNSA. V was cut by 5 bases and J by 7 bases, with 15 bases left in between. The CDR3 DNA reads TGTGCCAGCAGCGAAGCAACGGCGGGGCAGCCCCAGCATTTT. Amino acids: CASSEATAGQPQHF.

The chain uses TRBV7-3 and TRBJ2-7; D is possibly TRBD2 (6 bases). The V end lost 4 bases, the J end lost 6 bases, and 16 bases lay between the germline ends. CDR1 and CDR2 (germline): SGHTA, FQGTGA. CDR3 length equals 14 residues. CDR3 bases: TGTGCCAGCAGCTGGGACTCCCATGCGTCCGAGCAGTACTTC. Its protein is CASSWDSHASEQYF. Drawing the rest from reference TRBV7-3 and TRBJ2-7, the complete variable domain is GAGVSQTPSNKVTEKGKYVELRCDPISGHTALYWYRQSLGQGPEFLIYFQGTGAADDSGLPNDRFFAVRPEGSVSTLKIQRTERGDSAVYLCASSWDSHASEQYFGPGTRLTVT.

This chain joins TRBV12-2 and TRBJ1-1; TRBD1, the table's D call, lacks a check against the DNA. TRBV12-2 represents a pseudogene. The CDR3 extends over 12 amino acids. CDR3 residues: CAPGHPNTEAFF. In DNA form, the CDR3 reads TGTGCCCCAGGACACCCGAACACTGAAGCTTTCTTT.

The chain employs TRBV28 and TRBJ2-1; D not resolved. The germline V gene has CDR1 MDHEN and CDR2 SYDVKM. The V end was cut by 3 bases, the J end by 0 bases, with 15 bases between. The CDR3 length is 17 residues. The CDR3 bases are TGTGCCAGCAGTTTTGAGAGCCTCGAAAGCTCCTACAATGAGCAGTTCTTC. It encodes CASSFESLESSYNEQFF.

V and J are TRBV5-8 and TRBJ1-1; D perhaps matches TRBD1 (5 bases). In germline, CDR1 is SGHTS, CDR2 YDEGEE. The length of the CDR3 is 14 residues. Trimming shortened V by 2 bases and J by 3 bases, and 11 bases separated the two germline ends. CDR3 sequence (DNA): TGTGCCAGCAGCTTTGGGGGGAGGGACACTGAAGCTTTCTTT. This gives the protein CASSFGGRDTEAFF.

This clone was seen just once. The chain links TRBV7-2 to TRBJ2-1; 8 bases map to TRBD1. Germline values: CDR1 SGHTA, CDR2 FQGNSA. V was pared by 3 bases and J by 1 base, with 2 bases of the junction left unmatched. The CDR3 totals 15 residues. The CDR3 loop reads CASSFDRGSYNEQFF. DNA for the CDR3: TGTGCCAGCAGCTTCGACAGGGGTTCCTACAATGAGCAGTTCTTC.

This clone was detected once. The chain has TRBV28 and TRBJ2-7, with unresolved D. Germline-derived CDR1 and CDR2 are MDHEN and SYDVKM. CDR3 length: 11 amino acids. Trimming left V 2 bases short and J 9 bases short, with 8 bases between. In nucleotides, the CDR3 is TGTGCCAGCAGTTTAGCCTCGGGGCAGTACTTC. The encoded protein is CASSLASGQYF. The full variable domain, rest sourced from reference TRBV28 and TRBJ2-7, is DVKVTQSSRYLVKRTGEKVFLECVQDMDHENMFWYRQDPGLGLRLIYFSYDVKMKEKGDIPEGYSVSREKKERFSLILESASTNQTSMYLCASSLASGQYFGPGTRLTVT.

This clone was detected ten times or more. DNA for the CDR3: TGTGCCAGCAGTTTATCACTACTACGGACAGGGGGCGGCACTGAAGCTTTCTTT. This codes for CASSLSLLRTGGGTEAFF. This chain joins TRBV27 and TRBJ1-1; TRBD1 agrees at 11 bases. J was trimmed by 4 bases and V by 0 bases; bases with no gene match: 10. The V gene's germline CDR1 is MNHEY and CDR2 SMNVEV (reference sequence). CDR3 length equals 18 residues.

This clone was detected a few times. This chain joins TRBV7-9 and TRBJ1-5; 7 bases match TRBD1. The CDR3 length is 16 residues. Germline V gene lookup returns CDR1 SEHNR and CDR2 FQNEAQ (reference sequence). V gave up 3 bases and J gave up 4 bases; unmatched junction bases: 9. In nucleotides, the CDR3 is TGTGCCAGCAGCTTCGGGGCAGGGGGTTTTAATCAGCCCCAGCATTTT. Translated: CASSFGAGGFNQPQHF. Together with reference TRBV7-9 and TRBJ1-5, the CDR3 gives the full variable domain: DTGVSQNPRHKITKRGQNVTFRCDPISEHNRLYWYRQTLGQGPEFLTYFQNEAQLEKSRLLSDRFSAERPKGSFSTLEIQRTEQGDSAMYLCASSFGAGGFNQPQHFGDGTRLSIL.

This clone showed up just once. This chain connects TRBV7-9 to TRBJ2-6; TRBD1 might be the D (5 bases). Germline V gene data show CDR1 as SEHNR and CDR2 as FQNEAQ (reference sequence). This CDR3 is built from 15 residues. Trimming removed 7 bases at V and 1 base at J, with 11 bases between. The CDR3 loop is CASNGARSGANVLTF. DNA of the CDR3: TGTGCCAGCAATGGGGCGAGGTCTGGGGCCAACGTCCTGACTTTC.

In this sample, this clone turned up once. The chain links TRBV4-3 to TRBJ2-7; perhaps TRBD1 as D (5 bases). Between the trimmed V and J ends, which lost 1 base and 2 bases, there was a span of 9 bases. This CDR3 contains 14 residues. CDR1 and CDR2 (germline): LGHNA, YSLEER. The CDR3 spells CASSQVDRTYEQYF. The CDR3 DNA reads as TGCGCCAGCAGCCAAGTTGACAGAACCTACGAGCAGTACTTC.

CDR3 bases: TGTGCCAGCAGTTATAGGGGAAAGCAGTTCTTC. Translation gives CASSYRGKQFF. The chain has TRBV12-3 or TRBV12-4 and TRBJ2-1; weak D call: TRBD1 (5 bases). This CDR3 spans 11 amino acids. Deletions cut 4 bases from V and 11 bases from J, with 9 bases between.

There are a few counts of this clone. This chain joins TRBV7-2 and TRBJ2-7; D is unresolved. CDR3 length: 16 residues. The ends were cut back, 1 base at V and 0 bases at J, with 13 bases in the middle. Germline V gives CDR1 SGHTA, CDR2 FQGNSA. CDR3 sequence (DNA): TGTGCCAGCAGCTTAGGCGCCTCCGAACGCTCCTACGAGCAGTACTTC. Protein: CASSLGASERSYEQYF.

This clone was observed once. The rearrangement joins TRBV12-3 or TRBV12-4 to TRBJ1-4; no clear D gene. The CDR3 has 13 amino acids. Trimming removed 1 base at V and 8 bases at J, with 8 bases between. CDR3 sequence reads: CASSLGQREKLFF. As DNA, the CDR3 is TGTGCCAGCAGTTTAGGGCAGAGGGAAAAACTGTTTTTT.

This sequence joins TRBV7-9 and TRBJ2-2; 7 bases align to TRBD1. V gave up 5 bases and J gave up 7 bases; unmatched junction bases: 4. The CDR3 totals 13 residues. CDR1 SEHNR and CDR2 FQNEAQ come from the germline V gene (reference sequence). The CDR3 sequence: CASSSTGVGELFF. The CDR3 bases are TGTGCCAGCAGCAGTACAGGGGTCGGGGAGCTGTTTTTT.

This chain links TRBV5-1 with TRBJ2-1, with 7 bases aligning to TRBD2. Trimming at V came to 1 base and at J to 7 bases, leaving 8 bases not matched to a gene. The CDR3 has 15 residues. Germline V gives CDR1 SGHRS, CDR2 YFSETQ. CDR3 nucleotides: TGCGCCAGCAGCTTGTTAGCGGGTATGGGGAATGAGCAGTTCTTC. Its protein product is CASSLLAGMGNEQFF.

The genes are TRBV3-1 (or the pseudogene TRBV3-2) and TRBJ2-7; D not resolved. This CDR3 spans 13 amino acids. Germline lookup yields CDR1 LGHDT and CDR2 YNNKEL (reference sequence). Trimming removed 0 bases from V and 4 bases from J, with 7 bases in between. CDR3 region: CASSQDPSYEQYF. Here the CDR3 DNA reads TGTGCCAGCAGCCAAGATCCTAGTTACGAGCAGTACTTC.